This T cell receptor (beta chain) was recorded in a study of OX40 agonist ivuxolimab in advanced cancers. Whole-study findings and limits: Undetermined was the antigen specificity of the expanded peripheral T cells. CD8+ T cells were the subset that, on average, had more expanded clones than CD4+.

Only in-frame clones appear in the TCRdb table, and some are missing; sequencing was by immunoSEQ multiplex PCR. Of some 47,000 clones in the sample, 79% are singletons; the top ten hold 1.5% to 2%. About this clone itself: What it recognizes is unknown.

Sequencing was performed on CD4+ or CD8+ T cells sorted from blood, taken in a trial of the OX40 agonist ivuxolimab. This receptor was taken from an adult with an advanced solid tumor such as melanoma, head and neck, liver or kidney cancer.

CDR3 in DNA: TGTGCCAGTAGTACCCTGGGACTAGCGGGAGGGCCGTATACGCAGTATTTT. Protein product: CASSTLGLAGGPYTQYF. The chain recombines TRBV19 with TRBJ2-3, with 16 nucleotides matching TRBD2. Germline trimming cut 4 bases from V and 7 bases from J; bases unmatched to any gene: 8. Germline CDR1 LNHDA, CDR2 SQIVND (reference sequence). There are 17 residues in the CDR3.